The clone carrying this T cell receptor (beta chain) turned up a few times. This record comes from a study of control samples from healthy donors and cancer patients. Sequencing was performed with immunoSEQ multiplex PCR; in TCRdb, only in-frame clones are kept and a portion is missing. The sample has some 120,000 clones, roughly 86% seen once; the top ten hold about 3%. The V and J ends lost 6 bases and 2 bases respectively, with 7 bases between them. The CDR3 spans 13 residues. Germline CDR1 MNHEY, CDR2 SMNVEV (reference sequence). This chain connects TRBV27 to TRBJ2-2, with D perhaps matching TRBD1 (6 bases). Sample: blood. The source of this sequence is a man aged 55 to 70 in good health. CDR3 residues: CASSGTNTGELFF. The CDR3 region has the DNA TGTGCCAGCAGCGGGACAAACACCGGGGAGCTGTTTTTT.